This TCR beta chain was identified in a study of T cell responses to AZD1222 COVID-19 vaccine. Study results and caveats: In the spike-specific TCR repertoire, nearly half reportedly target unmutated variant regions. Donors skewed white British and female; clonal diversity was possibly underestimated.

Clones were sequenced by immunoSEQ multiplex PCR, and TCRdb holds only the in-frame ones, with some missing. The data hold approximately 84,000 clones, with 75% to 90% observed a single time. Turning to this clone: Its antigen is not known. Other DNA sequences in this specimen translate into the identical CDR3.

The source was peripheral blood, collected on day 0 of AZD1222 vaccination. The sequence was obtained from an adult in good health.

In nucleotides, the CDR3 is TGTGCCAGCAGTTTTGGGGGGACTGGGGCCAACGTCCTGACTTTC. Translating gives CASSFGGTGANVLTF. The chain is built from TRBV28 and TRBJ2-6, with D tentatively TRBD2 (6 bases). The CDR3 has 15 amino acids. Trimming took 3 bases from V and 2 from J, leaving 8 bases between them. Per the germline V gene, CDR1 is MDHEN and CDR2 is SYDVKM.